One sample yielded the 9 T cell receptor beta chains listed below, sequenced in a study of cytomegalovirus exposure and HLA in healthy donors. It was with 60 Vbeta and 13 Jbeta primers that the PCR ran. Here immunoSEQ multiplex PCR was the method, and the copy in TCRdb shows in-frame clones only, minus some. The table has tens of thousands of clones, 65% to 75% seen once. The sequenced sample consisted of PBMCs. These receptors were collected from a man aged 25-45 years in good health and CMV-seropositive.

For the CDR3, the DNA is TGTGCCTGGAGTAGCTTGAATTCACCCCTCCACTTT. Translating gives CAWSSLNSPLHF. The chain recombines TRBV30 with TRBJ1-6; the D is unclear. The CDR3 has 12 amino acids. V was cut by 2 bases and J by 7 bases, with 6 bases left in between. Germline V gives CDR1 GTSNPN, CDR2 SVGIG (reference sequence).

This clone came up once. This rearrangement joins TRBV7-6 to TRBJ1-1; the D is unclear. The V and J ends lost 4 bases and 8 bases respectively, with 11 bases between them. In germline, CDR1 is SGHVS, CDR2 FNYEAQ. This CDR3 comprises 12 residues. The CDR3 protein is CASSWPGGEAFF. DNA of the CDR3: TGTGCCAGCAGCTGGCCAGGAGGGGAAGCTTTCTTT.

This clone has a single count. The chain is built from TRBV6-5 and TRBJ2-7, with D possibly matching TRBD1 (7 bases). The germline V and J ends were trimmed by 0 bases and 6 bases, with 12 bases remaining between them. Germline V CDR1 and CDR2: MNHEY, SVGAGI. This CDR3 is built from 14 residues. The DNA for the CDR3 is TGTGCCAGCAGTTACTCGGCAGGGGGGAGCGAGCAGTACTTC. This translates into CASSYSAGGSEQYF.

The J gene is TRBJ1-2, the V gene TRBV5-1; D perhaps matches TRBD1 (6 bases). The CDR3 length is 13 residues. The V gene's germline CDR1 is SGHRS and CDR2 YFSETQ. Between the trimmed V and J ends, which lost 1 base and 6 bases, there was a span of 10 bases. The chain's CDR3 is CASSLWAGDGYTF. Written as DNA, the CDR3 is TGCGCCAGCAGCTTGTGGGCAGGGGATGGCTACACCTTC.

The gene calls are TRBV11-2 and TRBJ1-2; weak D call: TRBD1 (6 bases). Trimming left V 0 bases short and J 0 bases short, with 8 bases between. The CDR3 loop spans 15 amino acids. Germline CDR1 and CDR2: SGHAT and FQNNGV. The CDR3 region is CASSLEGTPNYGYTF. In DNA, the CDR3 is TGTGCCAGCAGCTTAGAAGGGACACCTAACTATGGCTACACCTTC.

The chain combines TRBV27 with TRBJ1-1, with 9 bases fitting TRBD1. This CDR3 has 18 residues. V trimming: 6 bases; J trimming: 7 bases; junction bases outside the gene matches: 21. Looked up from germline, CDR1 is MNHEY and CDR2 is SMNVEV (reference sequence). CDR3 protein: CASSGAGRGGQGVREAFF. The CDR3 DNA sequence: TGTGCCAGCAGCGGGGCAGGTCGGGGGGGACAGGGTGTTCGTGAAGCTTTCTTT.

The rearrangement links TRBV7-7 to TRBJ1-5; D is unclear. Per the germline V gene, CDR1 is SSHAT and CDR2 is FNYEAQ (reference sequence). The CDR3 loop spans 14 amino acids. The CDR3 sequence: CARLSPPSNQPQHF. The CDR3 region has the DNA TGTGCTCGACTTAGCCCCCCCAGCAATCAGCCCCAGCATTTT.

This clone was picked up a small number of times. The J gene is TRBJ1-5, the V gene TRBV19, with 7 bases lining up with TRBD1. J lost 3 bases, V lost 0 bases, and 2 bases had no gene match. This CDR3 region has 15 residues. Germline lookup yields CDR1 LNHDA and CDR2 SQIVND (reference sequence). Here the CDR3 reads CASSIEGQLNQPQHF. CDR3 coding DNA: TGTGCCAGTAGTATAGAGGGACAGCTCAATCAGCCCCAGCATTTT.

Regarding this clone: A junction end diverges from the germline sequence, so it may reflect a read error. The CDR3 spells CASRGANYGYPF. The CDR3 nucleotides are TGTGCCAGCAGGGGGGCGAACTATGGCTACCCCTTC. The rearrangement links TRBV6-5 to TRBJ1-2, with D perhaps TRBD1 (6 bases). The CDR3 spans 12 residues. Germline loops: CDR1 MNHEY, CDR2 SVGAGI.